This note documents a single T cell receptor beta chain sequence. The antigen remains undetermined. The source of the sample is a study of cytomegalovirus exposure and HLA in healthy donors. General study findings and limits: Upon later analysis, HLA-associated TCR beta chains proved more clonally expanded than other, equally common chains.

This CDR3 is 12 amino acids long. V was pared by 1 base and J by 11 bases, with 11 bases between. Germline V gene data show CDR1 as LGHNT and CDR2 as FRNRAP. Primers for the PCR totalled 60 Vbeta and 13 Jbeta. In the authors' methods: Unique TCR beta chains totaled some 80 million in a later count, with roughly 12 million of them shared. Libraries were prepared by immunoSEQ multiplex PCR; TCRdb keeps only in-frame clonotypes and omits some of them. Clone size and V and J calls were adopted from that table, with D and trimming inferred from the DNA. This sample has 200,000 to 250,000 clones, with 82% found just once.

Sequenced sample: PBMCs. This clonotype originated in a woman in her thirties or forties in good health and CMV-seropositive. The chain links TRBV12-5 to TRBJ1-1; possible D gene TRBD1, 6 bases. The CDR3 DNA reads as TGTGCTAGTGGTTTGGAAGGGGGGGTGGCTTTCTTT. Amino acids: CASGLEGGVAFF.